This T cell receptor (beta chain) emerged from a study of cytomegalovirus exposure and HLA in healthy donors. Study conclusions and caveats: Testing in vitro showed a few CMV-associated chains specific for CMV antigens. First-cohort TCR clusters were later found to tend to co-occur in the roughly 130 validation repertoires. The study put 150 to 200 TCR beta chains on its list as cytomegalovirus-associated.

For this clone: What it binds is not known.

The assay was immunoSEQ multiplex PCR, and TCRdb's table has in-frame clones only and misses some. The sample holds under 250,000 clones, more than 75% seen once. The germline V and J ends were trimmed by 2 bases and 7 bases, with 11 bases remaining between them. The CDR3 spans 14 residues. Germline lookup yields CDR1 MDHEN and CDR2 SYDVKM. The chain uses TRBV28 and TRBJ1-4, with D tentatively TRBD1 (6 bases). The sample was PBMCs. This receptor was identified in a man between 18 and 35 years old in good health and CMV-seronegative. CDR3 protein: CASSLGGAGEKLFF. The CDR3 DNA reads as TGTGCCAGCAGTTTAGGGGGCGCCGGTGAAAAACTGTTTTTT.